One sample yielded the 21 T cell receptor beta chains listed below, sequenced in a study of blood T cell repertoires in COVID-19. TCRdb's copy holds only in-frame clones and misses some; the assay was immunoSEQ multiplex PCR. The profile shows roughly 280,000 clones, about 90% of them singletons. The sequenced sample consisted of peripheral blood. The receptor set was obtained from a woman between 45 and 65 years old who had recovered from COVID-19.

This clone was seen just once. The gene calls are TRBV7-2 and TRBJ2-7; TRBD2 matches at 11 bases. Germline V CDR1 and CDR2: SGHTA, FQGNSA. The trim removed 0 bases at V and 4 bases at J, leaving 5 bases unmatched. This CDR3 has 16 residues. The chain's CDR3 is CASSLAGSGRVYEQYF. The CDR3 DNA follows: TGTGCCAGCAGCTTAGCGGGTAGCGGGAGGGTTTACGAGCAGTACTTC.

V is TRBV6-2 or TRBV6-3 and J is TRBJ1-1; 9 bases match TRBD1. Germline CDR1 is MNHEY and CDR2 is SVGEGT. The CDR3 extends over 14 amino acids. Trimming cost V 7 bases and J 8 bases; bases outside gene matches: 11. The CDR3 sequence: CASIPPGQGGEAFF. The CDR3 nucleotides are TGTGCCAGCATCCCCCCGGGACAGGGTGGCGAAGCTTTCTTT.

V gene TRBV24-1 combines with J gene TRBJ1-5, with 9 bases that match TRBD1. The ends lost 3 bases at V and 1 base at J; junction bases unmatched: 3. CDR1 and CDR2 (germline): KGHDR, SFDVKD. The CDR3 extends over 16 amino acids. CDR3 sequence (DNA): TGTGCCACCAGTGATGCCGGGACAGGGAGCAATCAGCCCCAGCATTTT. Residues: CATSDAGTGSNQPQHF.

V and J are TRBV15 and TRBJ2-3; TRBD2 is a possible D gene (6 bases). CDR1 is LNHNV, CDR2 YYDKDF, per germline (reference sequence). The CDR3 covers 16 residues. V was shortened by 0 bases and J by 1 base, with 11 bases between the two germline ends. The CDR3 here is CATSRDHGGGTDTQYF. Written as DNA, the CDR3 is TGTGCCACCAGCAGAGATCACGGCGGGGGCACAGATACGCAGTATTTT.

J is TRBJ2-7 and V is TRBV7-3; tentative D call: TRBD2 (5 bases). The germline V and J ends were trimmed by 1 base and 6 bases, with 19 bases remaining between them. The CDR3 has 16 residues. Looked up from germline, CDR1 is SGHTA and CDR2 is FQGTGA. CDR3 in DNA: TGTGCCAGCAGCTTAAGTCCAGCGGCGCGCGTTACCGAGCAGTACTTC. Protein sequence: CASSLSPAARVTEQYF.

The chain has TRBV4-3 and TRBJ2-3; TRBD1 is a possible D gene (6 bases). The CDR3 runs 18 residues. Germline CDR1 LGHNA, CDR2 YSLEER. Trimming took off 0 bases at V and 1 base at J, with 17 bases between the two ends. CDR3 loop: CASSQEDPRQGRTDTQYF. The CDR3 region has the DNA TGCGCCAGCAGCCAAGAGGACCCCAGGCAGGGGCGCACAGATACGCAGTATTTT.

The gene calls are TRBV30 and TRBJ1-4; no clear D gene. V lost 1 base and J 5 bases, leaving 5 bases between the germline ends. CDR1 is GTSNPN, CDR2 SVGIG, per germline (reference sequence). The CDR3 consists of 12 residues. The CDR3 coding sequence is TGTGCCTGGAGTGCCCGGAATGAAAAACTGTTTTTT. This gives the protein CAWSARNEKLFF.

This rearrangement joins TRBV4-3 to TRBJ1-2, with D possibly TRBD1 on 6 matching bases. The CDR3 totals 16 residues. Germline-derived CDR1 and CDR2 are LGHNA and YSLEER. The germline V and J ends were trimmed by 4 bases and 4 bases, with 19 bases remaining between them. The CDR3 protein is CASSLARTGIGYGYTF. The CDR3, as DNA: TGCGCCAGCAGCCTAGCACGAACAGGGATTGGCTATGGCTACACCTTC.

The rearrangement links TRBV18 to TRBJ2-2, with 9 bases identical to TRBD2. CDR1 KGHSH and CDR2 LQKENI come from the germline V gene. Trimming at V came to 3 bases and at J to 7 bases, leaving 9 bases not matched to a gene. This CDR3 has 16 amino acids. CDR3 sequence (DNA): TGTGCCAGCTCACCGGTAGCGGGAGTCGTCGTCGGGGAGCTGTTTTTT. Its translation: CASSPVAGVVVGELFF. Filled out from reference TRBV18 and TRBJ2-2, the complete variable domain reads NAGVMQNPRHLVRRRGQEARLRCSPMKGHSHVYWYRQLPEEGLKFMVYLQKENIIDESGMPKERFSAEFPKEGPSILRIQQVVRGDSAAYFCASSPVAGVVVGELFFGEGSRLTVL.

The genes are TRBV19 and TRBJ2-3; 8 bases are shared with TRBD2. Germline trimming cut 5 bases from V and 4 bases from J; bases unmatched to any gene: 8. Germline CDR1 LNHDA, CDR2 SQIVND (reference sequence). The CDR3 loop spans 15 amino acids. The CDR3 DNA sequence: TGTGCCAGTAGTTTAATAGCGGGGTCCCCAGATACGCAGTATTTT. Translated, it gives CASSLIAGSPDTQYF.

The chain links TRBV6-6 to TRBJ1-2; tentative D call: TRBD1 (5 bases). CDR3 length: 14 residues. The germline V gene has CDR1 MNHNY and CDR2 SVGAGI (reference sequence). V was pared by 7 bases and J by 6 bases, with 18 bases between. CDR3 amino acids: CASNRGEGDHGYTF. DNA of the CDR3: TGTGCCAGCAATCGGGGCGAAGGGGATCATGGCTACACCTTC.

The V call is TRBV6-5, the J call TRBJ2-7; 7 nucleotides match TRBD1. The germline V gene encodes CDR1 MNHEY and CDR2 SVGAGI. The CDR3 is made up of 16 amino acids. V lost 2 bases, J lost 0 bases, and 7 bases stayed unmatched. CDR3 DNA: TGTGCCAGCAGTTACGGTCTGACAGGGAGCTCCTACGAGCAGTACTTC. Its protein is CASSYGLTGSSYEQYF.

The J gene is TRBJ1-1, the V gene TRBV5-1; no definite D call. This CDR3 has 13 amino acids. V was trimmed by 1 base and J by 0 bases, leaving 4 bases between them. Germline loops: CDR1 SGHRS, CDR2 YFSETQ. This CDR3 is CASSLLVNTEAFF. In nucleotides, the CDR3 is TGCGCCAGCAGCTTGTTAGTGAACACTGAAGCTTTCTTT.

The V gene is TRBV11-2, the J gene TRBJ2-1, with 9 bases that match TRBD2. V lost 2 bases and J lost 8; bases outside the gene matches: 7. Germline assignment: CDR1 SGHAT and CDR2 FQNNGV. This CDR3 is 15 amino acids long. The CDR3 reads CASSLMGLAGYEQFF. The CDR3 DNA reads as TGTGCCAGCAGCTTAATGGGGCTAGCGGGATATGAGCAGTTCTTC.

This chain links TRBV7-2 with TRBJ2-2; 8 bases match TRBD1. This CDR3 comprises 15 residues. Trimming cost V 3 bases and J 5 bases; bases outside gene matches: 5. Per the germline V gene, CDR1 is SGHTA and CDR2 is FQGNSA. The CDR3 reads CASSFGRGRTGELFF. The CDR3 DNA reads as TGTGCCAGCAGCTTCGGCAGGGGGCGAACCGGGGAGCTGTTTTTT.

This chain uses TRBV24-1 with TRBJ1-5; 8 bases map to TRBD1. The CDR3 is made up of 15 amino acids. Germline CDR1 is KGHDR and CDR2 is SFDVKD. V was pared by 4 bases and J by 8 bases, with 9 bases of the junction left unmatched. CDR3: CATSEGTGAFEPQHF. CDR3 nucleotide sequence: TGTGCCACCAGTGAGGGGACAGGCGCCTTTGAGCCCCAGCATTTT.

This chain connects TRBV7-2 to TRBJ2-3; TRBD2 agrees at 11 bases. The ends lost 0 bases at V and 0 bases at J; junction bases unmatched: 8. Germline CDR1 SGHTA, CDR2 FQGNSA. The CDR3 contains 19 residues. The CDR3 bases are TGTGCCAGCAGCTTAGCAACGCCAGGGACTAGCGGAAGCACAGATACGCAGTATTTT. It codes for CASSLATPGTSGSTDTQYF. Variable domain in full (rest from reference TRBV7-2 and TRBJ2-3): GAGVSQSPSNKVTEKGKDVELRCDPISGHTALYWYRQSLGQGLEFLIYFQGNSAPDKSGLPSDRFSAERTGGSVSTLTIQRTQQEDSAVYLCASSLATPGTSGSTDTQYFGPGTRLTVL.

This chain joins TRBV5-6 and TRBJ1-5; D possibly corresponds to TRBD1 (5 bases). The germline V gene has CDR1 SGHDT and CDR2 YYEEEE. This CDR3 has 16 amino acids. The ends were cut back, 0 bases at V and 5 bases at J, with 15 bases in the middle. DNA of the CDR3: TGTGCCAGCAGCTTGGCCAGCGGGGGGTCGCATCAGCCCCAGCATTTT. It yields the protein CASSLASGGSHQPQHF.

J is TRBJ1-4 and V is TRBV9, with 7 bases that match TRBD1. V dropped 3 bases and J dropped 4; count of bases not matched to a gene: 6. The CDR3 totals 15 residues. The germline V gene has CDR1 SGDLS and CDR2 YYNGEE. The CDR3 DNA follows: TGTGCCAGCAGCGGGGGGGACAGCCTTAATGAAAAACTGTTTTTT. This gives the protein CASSGGDSLNEKLFF.

CDR3 protein: CASSPTGAGAETQYF. CDR3 coding DNA: TGTGCCAGCAGTCCGACAGGGGCCGGGGCAGAGACCCAGTACTTC. The V call is TRBV6-5, the J call TRBJ2-5; 8 positions match TRBD1. V dropped 5 bases and J dropped 4; count of bases not matched to a gene: 9. This CDR3 comprises 15 residues. Germline loops: CDR1 MNHEY, CDR2 SVGAGI.

This sequence joins TRBV7-9 and TRBJ1-1; the D gene is possibly TRBD1 (5 bases). V lost 4 bases, J lost 1 base, and 13 bases lay in between. CDR3 length: 15 residues. CDR1 and CDR2 from the germline V gene are SEHNR and FQNEAQ (reference sequence). As DNA, the CDR3 is TGTGCCAGCAGCTCTAGGGACTCCCCGAACACTGAAGCTTTCTTT. This translates into CASSSRDSPNTEAFF.